What follows describes a single T cell receptor (beta chain). In the PCR, 60 Vbeta and 13 Jbeta primers were used. TCRdb's copy holds only in-frame clones and misses some; the assay was immunoSEQ multiplex PCR. This sample carries approximately 69,000 clones, approximately 74% of them seen once, and the ten largest clones take 20% to 25%. The data originate from a study of cytomegalovirus exposure and HLA in healthy donors. Overall study: As released early, the data held roughly 85 million unique TCRs from HLA-typed donors.

Germline-derived CDR1 and CDR2 are SGHDT and YYEEEE. The CDR3 is made up of 14 amino acids. Unmatched junction bases numbered 2, after V lost 3 bases and J lost 4 bases. The source of this sequence is a woman aged 25 to 39 in good health and CMV-seropositive. This chain joins TRBV5-6 and TRBJ2-1, with 9 bases matching TRBD2. The sequencing sample was made of PBMCs. The CDR3 loop is CASSSTSGYNEQFF. The DNA of the CDR3 is TGTGCCAGCAGCTCGACTAGCGGATACAATGAGCAGTTCTTC.